The clone carrying this TCR beta chain was found a few times. The record originates from a study of response to subunit inactivated influenza vaccine. The CDR3 covers 12 residues. With 7 bases removed from V and 7 bases from J, the gap between germline ends came to 12 bases. Germline loops: CDR1 SGHRS, CDR2 YFSETQ. TCRdb recomputed calls from the RT-PCR reads with MiXCR, one row per CDR3 protein. The table shows approximately 500,000 distinct CDR3 sequences, with less than 25% occurring only once. These same records also appear under a second study, on T cells expressing NK-cell markers. From that second work: 5'RACE template switching with UMIs produced the TCR beta cDNA. Eight donors were sequenced, of whom seven were HCMV-seropositive, while the remaining one was HCMV-seronegative. With an anti-gamma-delta TCR antibody, sorting in several experiments was kept to alpha-beta TCR T cells. Whether expanded NKG2C+ T cell clones were HCMV specific stayed uncertain.

The genes are TRBV5-1 and TRBJ2-1; D perhaps matches TRBD1 (6 bases). The starting material was CD4+ T cells sorted from PBMCs, obtained 11 to 12 days after vaccination. This sequence was found in a man aged 45-60 years who received an inactivated influenza vaccine. The CDR3 DNA reads as TGCGCCAGCCGCTACCAGGGGAATGAGCAGTTCTTC. Residues: CASRYQGNEQFF.